One sample yielded the 24 T cell receptor beta chains listed below, sequenced in a study of blood T cell repertoires in COVID-19. The repertoire was sequenced with immunoSEQ multiplex PCR; TCRdb's copy has only in-frame clones and lacks some. The sample includes roughly 250,000 clones, 75% to 90% of them seen just once. The specimen sequenced was PBMCs or T cells enriched from blood (not recorded which). These receptors were collected from a woman aged 50 to 65 who had recovered from COVID-19.

CDR3 loop: CASSGEGGYGELFF. DNA for the CDR3: TGTGCCAGTAGTGGTGAAGGGGGCTACGGGGAGCTGTTTTTT. The J gene is TRBJ2-2, the V gene TRBV19; 7 bases agree with TRBD1. V gave up 5 bases and J gave up 7 bases; unmatched junction bases: 7. This CDR3 comprises 14 residues. In germline, CDR1 is LNHDA, CDR2 SQIVND (reference sequence).

The chain's CDR3 is CASSVEAETQYF. Written as DNA, the CDR3 is TGTGCCAGCAGCGTGGAGGCTGAGACCCAGTACTTC. The chain uses TRBV9 and TRBJ2-5; a weak D match, TRBD2 (5 bases). CDR3 length equals 12 residues. V lost 2 bases and J 5 bases, leaving 7 bases between the germline ends. Per germline, CDR1 SGDLS and CDR2 YYNGEE.

This clone was counted a single time. The genes are TRBV5-4 and TRBJ2-3; 9 bases are shared with TRBD1. The CDR3 covers 14 residues. The V gene's germline CDR1 is SGHNT and CDR2 YYREEE (reference sequence). The V segment lost 6 bases and the J segment 4 bases; nucleotides outside the gene matches: 6. CDR3 in amino acids: CASTGQGLADTQYF. The CDR3, as DNA: TGTGCCAGCACCGGACAGGGGTTGGCAGATACGCAGTATTTT.

The J gene is TRBJ2-7, the V gene TRBV7-9; 7 bases map to TRBD2. The CDR3 runs 15 residues. V shed 2 bases, J shed 2 bases, and the junction held 6 bases outside the gene matches. From germline, CDR1 is SEHNR and CDR2 FQNEAQ (reference sequence). The CDR3 region has the DNA TGTGCCAGCAGCTTATTGACGGGGAGGGCCTACGAGCAGTACTTC. This encodes CASSLLTGRAYEQYF.

This clone was observed a few times. J is TRBJ2-1 and V is TRBV7-8; D might be TRBD1 (5 bases). This CDR3 region has 13 residues. Germline lookup yields CDR1 SGHVS and CDR2 FQNEAQ. The V end was cut by 3 bases, the J end by 10 bases, with 13 bases between. The CDR3 region is CASSLGLLGEQFF. The CDR3 DNA follows: TGTGCCAGCAGCTTGGGGCTTCTAGGGGAGCAGTTCTTC.

The rearrangement uses TRBV7-6 and TRBJ1-4; D uncertain. Between the trimmed V and J ends, which lost 5 bases and 7 bases, there was a span of 8 bases. Germline CDR1 is SGHVS and CDR2 is FNYEAQ. The CDR3 covers 12 residues. The CDR3 spells CASSTVGEKLFF. CDR3 DNA: TGTGCCAGCAGCACAGTGGGTGAAAAACTGTTTTTT.

The chain employs TRBV7-9 and TRBJ2-1; D is perhaps TRBD2 (6 bases). The CDR3 sequence is 16 residues long. Trimming shortened V by 1 base and J by 0 bases, and 10 bases separated the two germline ends. In germline, CDR1 is SEHNR, CDR2 FQNEAQ (reference sequence). In DNA form, the CDR3 reads TGTGCCAGCAGCTTAGGGGCGGGAAGCTCCTACAATGAGCAGTTCTTC. It codes for CASSLGAGSSYNEQFF.

This clone was recorded many times. This chain joins TRBV19 and TRBJ1-4; TRBD1 might be the D (6 bases). In germline, CDR1 is LNHDA, CDR2 SQIVND (reference sequence). This CDR3 is built from 14 residues. V shed 4 bases and J shed 5 bases, with 11 bases lying between them. The CDR3 region has the DNA TGTGCCAGTAGTAGGGGGCGCGGAAATGAAAAACTGTTTTTT. This sequence encodes CASSRGRGNEKLFF.

This clone was counted a single time. The rearrangement links TRBV18 to TRBJ1-5; D is possibly TRBD1 (6 bases). The CDR3 runs 15 residues. V was clipped by 5 bases and J by 2 bases, with 13 bases between them. CDR1 and CDR2 from the germline V gene are KGHSH and LQKENI. CDR3 nucleotides: TGTGCCAGCTCAACAGGGTTGATTGGCAATCAGCCCCAGCATTTT. This sequence encodes CASSTGLIGNQPQHF.

V and J are TRBV19 and TRBJ2-2; tentatively, D is TRBD2 (5 bases). Germline CDR1 reads LNHDA; CDR2 reads SQIVND (reference sequence). The CDR3 is 16 amino acids. V dropped 6 bases and J dropped 0 bases, with 14 bases sitting between them. The CDR3 DNA follows: TGTGCCAGTAGGGCGGGTGTCGGGGCGAACACCGGGGAGCTGTTTTTT. Translation: CASRAGVGANTGELFF.

The V and J genes are TRBV10-2 and TRBJ1-6; D remains unclear. Germline V gene sequence: CDR1 WSHSY, CDR2 SAAADI. The CDR3 extends over 17 amino acids. The V end lost 1 base, the J end lost 3 bases, and 13 bases lay between the germline ends. The CDR3 sequence: CASSEYVGEGYNSPLHF. The CDR3 DNA reads TGCGCCAGCAGTGAGTACGTCGGGGAGGGCTATAATTCACCCCTCCACTTT.

The chain joins TRBV6-4 to TRBJ2-2, with 10 bases that match TRBD2. Germline V lookup: CDR1 MRHNA, CDR2 SNTAGT. This CDR3 has 16 amino acids. Trimming removed 5 bases from V and 1 base from J; junction bases left unmatched: 4. CDR3 residues: CASSPRTSGNTGELFF. The CDR3, as DNA: TGTGCCAGCAGTCCCCGGACTAGCGGGAACACCGGGGAGCTGTTTTTT.

The gene calls are TRBV7-8 and TRBJ1-5; tentative D call: TRBD1 (6 bases). This CDR3 spans 16 amino acids. Trimming pared 4 bases from V and 7 bases from J, leaving 20 bases between. The germline V gene has CDR1 SGHVS and CDR2 FQNEAQ. The CDR3 DNA sequence: TGTGCCAGCAGCTATGCACGGACAGTCGGCCGGCAGCCCCAGCATTTT. This gives the protein CASSYARTVGRQPQHF.

The genes are TRBV21-1 and TRBJ2-5; the DNA was not compared with TRBD2, the D call given in the table. TRBV21-1 has pseudogene status. The CDR3 has 17 amino acids. The chain's CDR3 is CASTLGSDSGRSETQYF. CDR3 bases: TGTGCCAGCACCCTGGGTTCGGATAGCGGGAGATCAGAGACCCAGTACTTC.

The chain carries TRBV2 and TRBJ2-2; the match to TRBD2 covers 8 bases. This CDR3 has 14 residues. Germline V lookup: CDR1 SNHLY, CDR2 FYNNEI. V dropped 5 bases and J dropped 5; count of bases not matched to a gene: 4. CDR3 residues: CASSSGSGTGELFF. CDR3 nucleotide sequence: TGTGCCAGCAGTAGCGGGAGTGGAACCGGGGAGCTGTTTTTT.

V is TRBV5-6 and J is TRBJ2-5; TRBD2 is a possible D gene (5 bases). V was trimmed by 0 bases and J by 4 bases, leaving 7 bases between them. Germline loops: CDR1 SGHDT, CDR2 YYEEEE. The CDR3 totals 13 residues. The DNA for the CDR3 is TGTGCCAGCAGCTTGGGGACTGGAGAGACCCAGTACTTC. Its translation: CASSLGTGETQYF.

CDR3 amino acids: CASSLSGAEKLFF. CDR3 bases: TGTGCCAGCAGCCTTTCAGGGGCTGAAAAACTGTTTTTT. The V and J genes are TRBV3-1 (or the pseudogene TRBV3-2) and TRBJ1-4; TRBD1 might be the D (6 bases). Per the germline V gene, CDR1 is LGHDT and CDR2 is YNNKEL (reference sequence). This CDR3 region has 13 residues. V gave up 4 bases and J gave up 7 bases, with 10 bases separating them.

The chain carries TRBV29-1 and TRBJ2-3, with TRBD1 matching over 12 bases. Trimming at V came to 0 bases and at J to 4 bases, leaving 2 bases not matched to a gene. The CDR3 is made up of 15 amino acids. The germline V gene encodes CDR1 SQVTM and CDR2 ANQGSEA. The CDR3 protein is CSVEEGTGGADTQYF. CDR3 DNA: TGCAGCGTTGAAGAAGGGACAGGGGGCGCAGATACGCAGTATTTT.

The gene calls are TRBV10-3 and TRBJ1-1; D is undetermined. This CDR3 comprises 17 residues. Trimming left V 2 bases short and J 0 bases short, with 16 bases between. The germline gives CDR1 ENHRY, CDR2 SYGVKD. This CDR3 is CAISEPRSAAMNTEAFF. The CDR3, as DNA: TGTGCCATCAGTGAGCCGCGGAGTGCGGCGATGAACACTGAAGCTTTCTTT.

CDR3 in amino acids: CASSPQQAMNTEAFF. The CDR3 coding sequence is TGTGCCAGCAGCCCCCAACAGGCAATGAACACTGAAGCTTTCTTT. The chain couples TRBV9 to TRBJ1-1, with D perhaps TRBD1 (5 bases). V dropped 4 bases and J dropped 0 bases, with 13 bases sitting between them. The germline CDR1 and CDR2 sequences are SGDLS and YYNGEE. The CDR3 loop spans 15 amino acids.

The rearrangement links TRBV18 to TRBJ1-2; TRBD1 matches 7 bases. With 3 bases clipped from V and 2 bases from J, the junction kept 6 bases outside the gene matches. CDR3 size: 15 residues. Germline assignment: CDR1 KGHSH and CDR2 LQKENI. CDR3 region: CASSPGQRNNYGYTF. The CDR3 coding sequence is TGTGCCAGCTCACCGGGACAGAGGAACAACTATGGCTACACCTTC.

The gene calls are TRBV7-9 and TRBJ2-5; tentatively, D is TRBD2 (5 bases). V was cut by 4 bases and J by 1 base, with 19 bases left in between. The CDR3 spans 17 residues. CDR1 and CDR2 (germline): SEHNR, FQNEAQ (reference sequence). CDR3 in amino acids: CASSSAWMEVSQETQYF. In DNA form, the CDR3 reads TGTGCCAGCAGCTCCGCGTGGATGGAGGTGTCCCAAGAGACCCAGTACTTC.

This clone was detected only once. This chain joins TRBV30 and TRBJ2-3; 9 bases are a match to TRBD2. The CDR3 is 15 residues long. Trimming took 3 bases from V and 2 from J; bases not matched to a gene: 6. Germline-derived CDR1 and CDR2 are GTSNPN and SVGIG (reference sequence). The CDR3 coding sequence is TGTGCCTGGAGCCAACTAGCGGGCCCCACAGATACGCAGTATTTT. As protein: CAWSQLAGPTDTQYF. The full variable domain, completed using reference TRBV30 and TRBJ2-3, is SQTIHQWPATLVQPVGSPLSLECTVEGTSNPNLYWYRQAAGRGLQLLFYSVGIGQISSEVPQNLSASRPQDRQFILSSKKLLLSDSGFYLCAWSQLAGPTDTQYFGPGTRLTVL.

This clone was counted a few times. The rearrangement joins TRBV7-9 to TRBJ1-5; 8 bases line up with TRBD1. The CDR3 totals 14 residues. From germline, CDR1 is SEHNR and CDR2 FQNEAQ (reference sequence). V shed 5 bases and J 8 bases; nucleotides not matched to a gene: 8. CDR3 residues: CASSPQGEGKPQHF. The DNA for the CDR3 is TGTGCCAGCAGCCCACAGGGGGAGGGGAAGCCCCAGCATTTT.